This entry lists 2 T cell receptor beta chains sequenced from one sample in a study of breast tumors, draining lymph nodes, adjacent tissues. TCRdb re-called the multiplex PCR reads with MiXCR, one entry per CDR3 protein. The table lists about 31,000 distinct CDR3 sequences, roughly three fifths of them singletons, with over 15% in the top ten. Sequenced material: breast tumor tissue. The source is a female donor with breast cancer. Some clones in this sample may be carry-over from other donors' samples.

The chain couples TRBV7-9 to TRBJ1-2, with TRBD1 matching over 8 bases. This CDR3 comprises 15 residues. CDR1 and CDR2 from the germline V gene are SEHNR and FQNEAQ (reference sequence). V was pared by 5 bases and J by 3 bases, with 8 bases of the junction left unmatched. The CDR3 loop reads CASSHETGADYGYTF. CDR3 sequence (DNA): TGTGCCAGCAGCCATGAGACAGGGGCCGACTATGGCTACACCTTC.

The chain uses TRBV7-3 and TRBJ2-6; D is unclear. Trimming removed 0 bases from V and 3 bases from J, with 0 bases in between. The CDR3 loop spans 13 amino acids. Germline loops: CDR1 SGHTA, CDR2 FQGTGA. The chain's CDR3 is CASSLTGANVLTF. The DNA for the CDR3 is TGTGCCAGCAGCTTAACTGGGGCCAACGTCCTGACTTTC.